The rows below give T cell receptor beta chains drawn from one sample of a study of blood T cell repertoires in COVID-19. Repertoires were generated with immunoSEQ multiplex PCR, while TCRdb's copy carries only in-frame clones and drops some. The sample contains 200,000 to 250,000 clones, about 85% of which appear only once. The sample comprised peripheral blood. Receptors were obtained from a man aged 35 to 55 with acute or convalescent COVID-19. The CDR3 runs from the conserved cysteine through the conserved F or W. Fields, in order: CDR3 protein, CDR3 DNA, D gene, clone size, CDR3 length, V gene, J gene. D genes are given only for firm matches. Clone size is not always given. Where it is, it says once, few, many or a class for expanded clones.

CASSKEAGGADTQYF	TGTGCCAGCAGCAAGGAAGCGGGGGGCGCAGATACGCAGTATTTT	TRBD2	NA	15	TRBV7-3	TRBJ2-3
CASSTRGGPRGYTF	TGTGCCAGCAGCACCCGGGGAGGTCCGCGTGGCTACACCTTC	NA	few	14	TRBV7-3	TRBJ1-2
CASSPLGQDFYGYTF	TGTGCCAGCTCACCCTTGGGACAGGATTTCTATGGCTACACCTTC	TRBD1	NA	15	TRBV18	TRBJ1-2
CSASSRTGEKLFF	TGCAGTGCTAGTAGCAGGACAGGTGAAAAACTGTTTTTT	TRBD1	once	13	TRBV20-1	TRBJ1-4
CAWSFRGATTYEQYF	TGTGCCTGGAGTTTCAGGGGGGCGACAACCTACGAGCAGTACTTC	NA	NA	15	TRBV30	TRBJ2-7
CASSLSFRARQPQHF	TGTGCCAGCAGCTTAAGTTTCAGGGCGCGTCAGCCCCAGCATTTT	NA	NA	15	TRBV7-8	TRBJ1-5
CASSLRDSEVTNYGYTF	TGTGCCAGCAGCTTACGGGACAGCGAAGTAACTAACTATGGCTACACCTTC	TRBD1	NA	17	TRBV11-2	TRBJ1-2
CASSLYRNQPQHF	TGTGCCAGCAGCTTATATCGCAATCAGCCCCAGCATTTT	NA	NA	13	TRBV5-6	TRBJ1-5
CASSISQGAHVEAFF	TGTGCCAGTAGTATATCACAGGGGGCGCATGTTGAAGCTTTCTTT	TRBD1	NA	15	TRBV19	TRBJ1-1
CASSSRTGRTEAFF	TGTGCCAGCAGTTCACGGACAGGGAGAACTGAAGCTTTCTTT	TRBD1	NA	14	TRBV28	TRBJ1-1
CASSLGRSAYEQYF	TGTGCCAGCAGCTTGGGGAGGTCTGCCTACGAGCAGTACTTC	NA	few	14	TRBV5-6	TRBJ2-7
CASSLGQVQPQHF	TGTGCCAGCAGTTTAGGGCAAGTGCAGCCCCAGCATTTT	NA	NA	13	TRBV12-3/TRBV12-4	TRBJ1-5
CASSHDSYEQYF	TGTGCCAGCAGCCATGACAGCTACGAGCAGTACTTC	NA	NA	12	TRBV5-4	TRBJ2-7
CASTRGFPEWGQYF	TGTGCCAGCACCCGGGGATTTCCCGAGTGGGGGCAGTACTTC	NA	NA	14	TRBV5-8	TRBJ2-7
CSGRQGVVGELFF	TGCAGCGGAAGACAGGGGGTGGTCGGGGAGCTGTTTTTT	TRBD1	NA	13	TRBV29-1	TRBJ2-2
CASSPPGQGSGQPQHF	TGTGCCAGCTCACCACCGGGACAGGGATCGGGTCAGCCCCAGCATTTT	TRBD1	NA	16	TRBV18	TRBJ1-5
CASSELAGETDTQYF	TGTGCCAGCAGCGAACTAGCGGGGGAAACAGATACGCAGTATTTT	TRBD2	NA	15	TRBV13	TRBJ2-3
CASSLLQGGTEAFF	TGTGCCAGCAGCTTACTACAGGGGGGAACTGAAGCTTTCTTT	TRBD1	once	14	TRBV7-2	TRBJ1-1
CASSSWDRNTGELFF	TGTGCCAGCAGCTCGTGGGACAGGAACACCGGGGAGCTGTTTTTT	TRBD1	NA	15	TRBV5-6	TRBJ2-2
CASSIRLADEQYF	TGTGCCAGTAGTATAAGGCTAGCTGACGAGCAGTACTTC	NA	NA	13	TRBV19	TRBJ2-7
CASRGGNTEAFF	TGCGCCAGCAGGGGGGGGAACACTGAAGCTTTCTTT	NA	NA	12	TRBV5-1	TRBJ1-1
CASSSMGGGAFF	TGTGCCAGCAGCTCGATGGGGGGGGGAGCTTTCTTT	NA	NA	12	TRBV7-2	TRBJ1-1
CASSLLTNTEAFF	TGTGCCAGCAGCCTTCTGACAAACACTGAAGCTTTCTTT	NA	NA	13	TRBV5-4	TRBJ1-1
CASGLTGGDSPLHF	TGTGCCAGCGGGTTGACAGGGGGAGATTCACCCCTCCACTTT	TRBD1	NA	14	TRBV11-2	TRBJ1-6
CASRGFGSNQPQHF	TGTGCCAGTCGGGGGTTTGGGAGCAATCAGCCCCAGCATTTT	NA	NA	14	TRBV19	TRBJ1-5
CASGGGDRLNEQYF	TGTGCCAGCGGGGGAGGGGACAGGTTAAACGAGCAGTACTTC	NA	NA	14	TRBV28	TRBJ2-7
CSASQGTGGTEAFF	TGCAGTGCTAGTCAGGGGACAGGGGGGACTGAAGCTTTCTTT	TRBD1	NA	14	TRBV20-1	TRBJ1-1
CASSYSGQLANYGYTF	TGTGCCAGCAGTTACTCGGGACAGTTAGCTAACTATGGCTACACCTTC	TRBD1	NA	16	TRBV6-5	TRBJ1-2
CASGGIIPAYNEQFF	TGTGCCAGCGGGGGGATTATACCGGCCTACAATGAGCAGTTCTTC	NA	NA	15	TRBV9	TRBJ2-1
CVTFKGQGINTGELFF	TGTGTCACATTTAAGGGACAGGGGATAAACACCGGGGAGCTGTTTTTT	TRBD1	NA	16	TRBV3-1/TRBV3-2	TRBJ2-2
CASRSLAGRYNEQFF	TGTGCCAGCCGATCCCTAGCGGGGCGTTACAATGAGCAGTTCTTC	TRBD2	once	15	TRBV4-2	TRBJ2-1
CASSLSPSSYEQYF	TGTGCCAGCAGCTTGTCCCCGAGCTCCTACGAGCAGTACTTC	NA	NA	14	TRBV7-3	TRBJ2-7
CASKRQSNIQYF	TGTGCCAGCAAACGCCAGTCAAACATTCAGTACTTC	NA	NA	12	TRBV2	TRBJ2-4
CASSTSTGLTYNEQFF	TGTGCCAGCAGCACATCAACAGGGCTTACCTACAATGAGCAGTTCTTC	NA	NA	16	TRBV13	TRBJ2-1
CASSFNLQVGELFF	TGTGCCAGCAGCTTCAACTTACAGGTCGGGGAGCTGTTTTTT	NA	once	14	TRBV7-7	TRBJ2-2
CATSRDRADTGELFF	TGTGCCACCAGCAGAGACAGGGCCGACACCGGGGAGCTGTTTTTT	NA	NA	15	TRBV15	TRBJ2-2
CASKGLAGVGETQYF	TGTGCCAGCAAGGGACTAGCGGGAGTGGGGGAGACCCAGTACTTC	TRBD2	NA	15	TRBV2	TRBJ2-5
CAISERTGGPLGAEAFF	TGTGCCATCAGTGAGAGGACAGGGGGCCCGCTTGGGGCTGAAGCTTTCTTT	TRBD1	once	17	TRBV10-3	TRBJ1-1
CASSPPGQVNYEKQYF	TGTGCCAGCAGTCCACCGGGACAGGTGAACTACGAGAAGCAGTACTTC	TRBD1	NA	16	TRBV28	TRBJ2-7
CASSPTGGPNQPQHF	TGTGCCAGTAGCCCGACGGGGGGCCCAAATCAGCCCCAGCATTTT	NA	NA	15	TRBV19	TRBJ1-5
CSASKGMETQYF	TGCAGTGCTAGTAAGGGGATGGAGACCCAGTACTTC	NA	NA	12	TRBV20-1	TRBJ2-5
CASSNGQGRGTEAFF	TGTGCCAGCAGCAATGGACAGGGTAGGGGAACTGAAGCTTTCTTT	TRBD1	NA	15	TRBV5-4	TRBJ1-1
CASSPRMGQASGNTIYF	TGTGCCAGCAGCCCACGGATGGGTCAGGCCTCTGGAAACACCATATATTTT	NA	NA	17	TRBV5-5	TRBJ1-3
CASSQLQRGNTGELFF	TGTGCCAGCAGCCAACTCCAGCGGGGGAACACCGGGGAGCTGTTTTTT	TRBD2	NA	16	TRBV3-1/TRBV3-2	TRBJ2-2
CASSLDSANEKLFF	TGCGCCAGCAGCTTGGATTCAGCTAATGAAAAACTGTTTTTT	NA	NA	14	TRBV5-1	TRBJ1-4
CASSEAPVDSDPYGYTF	TGTGCCAGCAGTGAAGCCCCCGTGGACAGCGATCCCTATGGCTACACCTTC	NA	few	17	TRBV6-1	TRBJ1-2
CASRQGTSGEETQYF	TGTGCCAGCAGACAAGGGACTAGCGGGGAGGAGACCCAGTACTTC	TRBD2	NA	15	TRBV6-5	TRBJ2-5